This is a list of T cell receptor beta chains from one sample in a study of vaccination and CD4 T cells after COVID-19. MiXCR was run by TCRdb on the PCR reads, yielding one entry per CDR3 protein. The data contain under 15,000 distinct CDR3 sequences, around 40% of them seen just once; the ten biggest clones take up about 22%. Their antigens remain unidentified. The sample was CD4+ T cells from blood, cultured in vitro, taken before SARS-CoV-2 vaccination. All receptors derive from a human donor who had recovered from COVID-19. Both conserved end residues are part of each CDR3. D genes are given only for firm matches. For some rows the clone size is stated as once, few or many, or as a class when expanded; others skip it.

V gene	CDR3 length	J gene	clone size	D gene	CDR3 protein	CDR3 DNA
TRBV6-1	13	TRBJ1-1	few	-	CASSDGLNTEAFF	TGTGCCAGCAGTGATGGGCTGAACACTGAAGCTTTCTTT
TRBV6-1	15	TRBJ2-5	few	-	CASSTARYGFETQYF	TGTGCCAGCAGCACCGCCCGGTATGGCTTTGAGACCCAGTACTTC
TRBV27	14	TRBJ2-2	-	-	CASSPGRGDGELFF	TGTGCCAGCAGTCCCGGCAGGGGGGACGGGGAGCTGTTTTTT
TRBV19	17	TRBJ1-5	-	TRBD1	CASSPPGTGRNNQPQHF	TGTGCCAGTAGTCCCCCCGGGACAGGGCGTAACAATCAGCCCCAGCATTTT
TRBV2	15	TRBJ2-5	-	TRBD1	CASREDRGWQETQYF	TGTGCCAGCAGAGAAGACAGGGGGTGGCAAGAGACCCAGTACTTC
TRBV19	13	TRBJ1-1	few	-	CASSPRQNTEAFF	TGTGCCAGTAGTCCCCGACAGAACACTGAAGCTTTCTTT
TRBV19	16	TRBJ2-3	-	TRBD1	CASRRTGGSSTDTQYF	TGTGCCAGTCGTCGGACAGGGGGGAGTAGCACAGATACGCAGTATTTT
TRBV9	14	TRBJ2-7	-	TRBD2	CASSVGAGAYEQYF	TGTGCCAGCAGCGTAGGAGCGGGGGCCTACGAGCAGTACTTC
TRBV7-2	14	TRBJ2-2	-	-	CASSLAGVPGELFF	TGTGCCAGCAGCTTGGCAGGGGTCCCCGGGGAGCTGTTTTTT
TRBV6-5	14	TRBJ2-5	-	-	CASSYTDKQETQYF	TGTGCCAGCAGTTATACGGACAAGCAAGAGACCCAGTACTTC
TRBV15	19	TRBJ2-2	-	TRBD2	CATSPRDSGLAGFTGELFF	TGTGCCACCAGCCCTCGGGACTCCGGACTAGCGGGATTCACCGGGGAGCTGTTTTTT
TRBV6-9	15	TRBJ2-5	few	TRBD1	CASNPKGQGHRTQYF	TGTGCCAGTAATCCGAAAGGACAGGGGCACAGGACCCAGTACTTC
TRBV19	14	TRBJ1-2	-	-	CASSLQTSNYGYTF	TGTGCCAGTAGTTTACAGACATCTAACTATGGCTACACCTTC
TRBV7-8	17	TRBJ1-5	-	-	CASSSYRIAGGNQPQHF	TGTGCCAGCAGCTCCTACCGTATCGCCGGGGGCAATCAGCCCCAGCATTTT
TRBV7-2	13	TRBJ1-2	few	TRBD1	CASSFTDRGGYTF	TGTGCCAGCAGCTTCACGGACAGGGGTGGCTACACCTTC
TRBV20-1	14	TRBJ2-4	-	TRBD2	CSARPLAGANIQYF	TGCAGTGCTAGGCCACTAGCGGGAGCAAACATTCAGTACTTC
TRBV7-2	16	TRBJ2-5	-	TRBD2	CASSLAGGVGQETQYF	TGTGCCAGCAGCTTAGCGGGAGGGGTAGGCCAAGAGACCCAGTACTTC
TRBV20-1	11	TRBJ1-2	-	-	CSARDPPIFSF	TGCAGTGCTAGAGATCCCCCGATTTTCTCCTTC
TRBV5-4	14	TRBJ1-2	-	TRBD1	CASSPTQGARGYTF	TGTGCCAGCAGCCCTACCCAGGGGGCGCGTGGCTACACCTTC
TRBV7-2	12	TRBJ2-3	-	-	CASSIGTDTQYF	TGTGCCAGCAGTATAGGCACAGATACGCAGTATTTT
TRBV7-2	17	TRBJ2-1	-	TRBD2	CASSLVAGGEIYNEQFF	TGTGCCAGCAGCTTAGTGGCGGGGGGCGAAATATACAATGAGCAGTTCTTC